This TCR beta chain is from a study of CXCR3-negative and CXCR3-positive naive CD8 T cells. UMI-labeled 5' RACE TRB cDNA libraries were prepared from the cells. Each CDR3 protein gets one entry in TCRdb, which reprocessed the 5' RACE reads and gives no DNA. The data show over 100,000 distinct CDR3 sequences, and the top ten clones hold roughly 0.29%. The CDR3 has 16 amino acids. CDR1 and CDR2 (germline): MDHEN, SYDVKM. The sample comprised naive CXCR3- CD8+ T cells from blood. Subset of the sample: CD45RO-CCR7+CD27+CD95- naive CD8+ T cells lacking CXCR3 (TNR3-). The V and J genes are TRBV28 and TRBJ2-5; TCRdb gives TRBD1 as the D gene, but with no DNA this cannot be confirmed. The source of this sequence is a human donor in good health. Some clones in this sample may be carry-over from other donors' samples. The CDR3 here is CASSPIQGRTQETQYF.